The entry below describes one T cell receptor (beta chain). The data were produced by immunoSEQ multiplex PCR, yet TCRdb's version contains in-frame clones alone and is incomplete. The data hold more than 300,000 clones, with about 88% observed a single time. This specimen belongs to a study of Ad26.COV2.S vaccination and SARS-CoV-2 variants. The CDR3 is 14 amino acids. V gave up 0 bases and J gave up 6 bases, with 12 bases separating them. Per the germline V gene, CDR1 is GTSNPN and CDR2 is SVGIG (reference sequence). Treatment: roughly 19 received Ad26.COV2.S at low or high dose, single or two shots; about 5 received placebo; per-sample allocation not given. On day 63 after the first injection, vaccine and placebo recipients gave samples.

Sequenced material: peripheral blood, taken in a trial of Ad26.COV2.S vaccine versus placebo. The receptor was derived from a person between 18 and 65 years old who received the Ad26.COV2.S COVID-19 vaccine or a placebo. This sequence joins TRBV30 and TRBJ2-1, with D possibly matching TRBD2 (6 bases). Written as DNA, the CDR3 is TGTGCCTGGAGTGTAGGTGGGAGGATCAATGAGCAGTTCTTC. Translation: CAWSVGGRINEQFF.